A single sample is the source of the 25 T cell receptor beta chains below, sequenced in a study of blood T cell repertoires in COVID-19. Data came from immunoSEQ multiplex PCR; TCRdb stores just in-frame clones and leaves some out. The table has more than 80,000 clones, approximately 88% seen once. Sequenced: peripheral blood. These receptors were obtained from an elderly woman with active or convalescent COVID-19.

The chain uses TRBV5-4 and TRBJ1-2; no clear D. V lost 4 bases and J lost 4, with 8 bases in between. The germline gives CDR1 SGHNT, CDR2 YYREEE (reference sequence). There are 12 residues in the CDR3. The CDR3 here is CASSPGPYGYTF. In nucleotides, the CDR3 is TGTGCCAGCAGCCCGGGTCCCTATGGCTACACCTTC.

J is TRBJ2-3 and V is TRBV28, with unresolved D. Germline V gene data show CDR1 as MDHEN and CDR2 as SYDVKM. The CDR3 sequence is 12 residues long. Trimming removed 5 bases at V and 10 bases at J, with 13 bases between. The CDR3 DNA follows: TGTGCCAGCAGTCTCCGGAGTCTTGCGCAGTATTTT. As protein: CASSLRSLAQYF.

The chain recombines TRBV2 with TRBJ2-1; D is possibly TRBD2 (6 bases). This CDR3 is built from 13 residues. Trimming left V 4 bases short and J 6 bases short, with 10 bases between. The germline V gene has CDR1 SNHLY and CDR2 FYNNEI. CDR3 sequence reads: CASSVGGVNEQFF. The CDR3, as DNA: TGTGCCAGCAGTGTCGGAGGGGTCAATGAGCAGTTCTTC.

The V call is TRBV7-2, the J call TRBJ1-6, with D possibly TRBD1 on 5 matching bases. CDR3 length: 12 residues. Germline V lookup: CDR1 SGHTA, CDR2 FQGNSA. The V gene lost 1 base and the J gene lost 17 bases, with 12 bases spanning the gap. The CDR3 DNA is TGTGCCAGCAGCTTAGACCCAGGGTGGGTCCACTTT. It codes for CASSLDPGWVHF.

This rearrangement joins TRBV4-3 to TRBJ1-2, with 8 bases identical to TRBD1. The CDR3 sequence is 17 residues long. V lost 3 bases, J lost 4 bases, and 13 bases stayed unmatched. CDR1 is LGHNA, CDR2 YSLEER, per germline. CDR3 sequence reads: CASSHSLNTGTGYGYTF. The DNA for the CDR3 is TGCGCCAGCAGCCATTCCTTAAATACCGGGACAGGCTATGGCTACACCTTC.

This clone was counted a few times. The V gene is TRBV3-1 (or the pseudogene TRBV3-2), the J gene TRBJ2-5; D might be TRBD1 (6 bases). The CDR3 is 11 residues long. Germline values: CDR1 LGHDT, CDR2 YNNKEL (reference sequence). Trimming removed 1 base from V and 9 bases from J, with 6 bases in between. CDR3: CASSQGGPQYF. The DNA of the CDR3 is TGTGCCAGCAGCCAAGGGGGGCCCCAGTACTTC.

This chain uses TRBV27 with TRBJ2-7; 10 bases are a match to TRBD2. Germline lookup yields CDR1 MNHEY and CDR2 SMNVEV (reference sequence). The J segment lost 7 bases and the V segment lost 2 bases, leaving 8 bases of the junction unmatched. The CDR3 contains 15 residues. This CDR3 reads CASSLGTSGVEEQYF. For the CDR3, the DNA is TGTGCCAGCAGTTTAGGAACTAGCGGGGTAGAGGAGCAGTACTTC.

The V and J genes are TRBV30 and TRBJ1-2; tentative D call: TRBD1 (5 bases). Trimming shortened V by 3 bases and J by 7 bases, and 15 bases separated the two germline ends. The germline CDR1 and CDR2 sequences are GTSNPN and SVGIG (reference sequence). This CDR3 region has 13 residues. For the CDR3, the DNA is TGTGCCTGGAGATATCGGGGACTGCGTGGCTACACCTTC. This sequence encodes CAWRYRGLRGYTF.

This chain connects TRBV3-1 (or the pseudogene TRBV3-2) to TRBJ2-7; D ambiguous. V was shortened by 2 bases and J by 1 base, with 12 bases between the two germline ends. This CDR3 spans 15 amino acids. Germline CDR1 reads LGHDT; CDR2 reads YNNKEL (reference sequence). CDR3 coding DNA: TGTGCCAGCAGCCAATTCGCAGAAGTGTCCTACGAGCAGTACTTC. It yields the protein CASSQFAEVSYEQYF.

The CDR3 DNA is TGCAGTGCTAGTAGAGACAGGGTAAACGAGCAGTACTTC. Protein product: CSASRDRVNEQYF. J is TRBJ2-7 and V is TRBV20-1, with 7 bases identical to TRBD1. Looked up from germline, CDR1 is DFQATT and CDR2 is SNEGSKA (reference sequence). The J segment lost 5 bases and the V segment lost 3 bases, leaving 7 bases of the junction unmatched. CDR3 length: 13 residues.

CDR3 region: CASSSTGSSPLHF. DNA of the CDR3: TGTGCCAGCAGCTCGACAGGCAGTTCACCCCTCCACTTT. The rearrangement uses TRBV7-3 and TRBJ1-6, with D perhaps TRBD1 (6 bases). Per germline, CDR1 SGHTA and CDR2 FQGTGA. The CDR3 sequence is 13 residues long. V lost 4 bases and J lost 9, with 10 bases in between.

This clone was counted many times. The chain is built from TRBV5-1 and TRBJ2-3, with 13 nucleotides matching TRBD2. The V gene's germline CDR1 is SGHRS and CDR2 YFSETQ. Trimming at V came to 0 bases and at J to 6 bases, leaving 4 bases not matched to a gene. The CDR3 extends over 16 amino acids. This chain's CDR3 is CASSLGGTSGTDTQYF. CDR3 sequence (DNA): TGCGCCAGCAGCTTGGGGGGGACTAGCGGGACGGATACGCAGTATTTT.

The V gene is TRBV28, the J gene TRBJ2-4; 8 bases are shared with TRBD1. Germline V CDR1 and CDR2: MDHEN, SYDVKM. V gave up 5 bases and J gave up 3 bases; unmatched junction bases: 6. The CDR3 contains 15 residues. Here the CDR3 reads CASSTSDRVKNIQYF. CDR3 sequence (DNA): TGTGCCAGCAGTACCTCGGACAGGGTCAAAAACATTCAGTACTTC. The full variable domain, its missing parts supplied by reference TRBV28 and TRBJ2-4, is DVKVTQSSRYLVKRTGEKVFLECVQDMDHENMFWYRQDPGLGLRLIYFSYDVKMKEKGDIPEGYSVSREKKERFSLILESASTNQTSMYLCASSTSDRVKNIQYFGAGTRLSVL.

This clone was detected only once. V is TRBV6-5 and J is TRBJ2-7; 10 bases match TRBD1. The CDR3 spans 14 residues. J was trimmed by 4 bases and V by 4 bases; bases with no gene match: 4. The germline V gene encodes CDR1 MNHEY and CDR2 SVGAGI. This CDR3 reads CASSSSDRGYEQYF. Here the CDR3 DNA reads TGTGCCAGCAGTTCATCGGACAGGGGGTACGAGCAGTACTTC.

This chain joins TRBV7-9 and TRBJ1-5, with 7 bases matching TRBD1. CDR1 and CDR2 from the germline V gene are SEHNR and FQNEAQ (reference sequence). The CDR3 has 16 amino acids. V gave up 5 bases and J gave up 4 bases; unmatched junction bases: 11. As DNA, the CDR3 is TGTGCCAGCAGCAACTCCCCCGGGACAGCAAATCAGCCCCAGCATTTT. Translating gives CASSNSPGTANQPQHF. The full variable domain, with the rest looked up from reference TRBV7-9 and TRBJ1-5, is DTGVSQNPRHKITKRGQNVTFRCDPISEHNRLYWYRQTLGQGPEFLTYFQNEAQLEKSRLLSDRFSAERPKGSFSTLEIQRTEQGDSAMYLCASSNSPGTANQPQHFGDGTRLSIL.

This sequence joins TRBV6-5 and TRBJ1-4, with a tentative D call TRBD1 (5 bases). The ends were cut back, 10 bases at V and 0 bases at J, with 15 bases in the middle. Germline assignment: CDR1 MNHEY and CDR2 SVGAGI. This CDR3 is built from 15 residues. The CDR3 loop reads CATWSGDSTNEKLFF. The DNA for the CDR3 is TGTGCCACCTGGTCGGGGGATTCAACTAATGAAAAACTGTTTTTT.

Ten or more counts support this clone. V is TRBV6-5 and J is TRBJ2-6; 8 bases map to TRBD1. The CDR3 sequence is 15 residues long. Losses at the gene ends were 5 bases for V and 2 bases for J; bases not matched to a gene: 2. In germline, CDR1 is MNHEY, CDR2 SVGAGI. The CDR3 region is CASSPQGAGANVLTF. CDR3 DNA sequence: TGTGCCAGCAGTCCACAGGGGGCTGGGGCCAACGTCCTGACTTTC.

This rearrangement joins TRBV7-9 to TRBJ2-1, with 11 bases matching TRBD2. After removal of 5 bases from V and 5 bases from J, the junction contained 5 bases not matched to a gene. Germline V gene sequence: CDR1 SEHNR, CDR2 FQNEAQ (reference sequence). The CDR3 runs to 15 residues. The CDR3: CASSRTSGLNNEQFF. As DNA, the CDR3 is TGTGCCAGCAGCCGGACTAGCGGGCTTAACAATGAGCAGTTCTTC.

This clone was detected only once. This chain joins TRBV18 and TRBJ2-4; the D is unclear. The V gene's germline CDR1 is KGHSH and CDR2 LQKENI. With 6 bases removed from V and 6 bases from J, the gap between germline ends came to 18 bases. The CDR3 loop spans 15 amino acids. CDR3 loop: CASSPYGKRPNIQYF. In nucleotides, the CDR3 is TGTGCCAGCTCCCCCTACGGCAAGCGACCAAACATTCAGTACTTC. The variable domain in full, completed from reference TRBV18 and TRBJ2-4, reads NAGVMQNPRHLVRRRGQEARLRCSPMKGHSHVYWYRQLPEEGLKFMVYLQKENIIDESGMPKERFSAEFPKEGPSILRIQQVVRGDSAAYFCASSPYGKRPNIQYFGAGTRLSVL.

The V gene is TRBV12-3 or TRBV12-4, the J gene TRBJ1-4; D gene ambiguous. The CDR3 covers 12 residues. V dropped 6 bases and J dropped 8 bases, with 10 bases sitting between them. The CDR3 is CASRFGEEKLFF. Written as DNA, the CDR3 is TGTGCCAGCAGATTTGGGGAGGAAAAACTGTTTTTT.

V gene TRBV10-2 combines with J gene TRBJ2-7; 10 nucleotides line up with TRBD2. CDR1 is WSHSY and CDR2 is SAAADI in the germline V gene. This CDR3 comprises 14 residues. V lost 6 bases and J lost 0; bases outside the gene matches: 2. The chain's CDR3 is CASRIAGGSYEQYF. Here the CDR3 DNA reads TGCGCCAGCAGAATAGCGGGGGGCTCCTACGAGCAGTACTTC.

V gene TRBV6-2 or TRBV6-3 combines with J gene TRBJ2-5, with D maybe TRBD2 (5 bases). The CDR3 runs 16 residues. Germline V gene data show CDR1 as MNHEY and CDR2 as SVGEGT. V lost 5 bases to trimming and J lost 0 bases, with 16 bases between them. CDR3 residues: CASSTRQIGDQETQYF. The CDR3 bases are TGTGCCAGCAGTACCCGACAAATCGGGGACCAAGAGACCCAGTACTTC.

This clone was found once. The genes are TRBV4-1 and TRBJ1-1; TRBD1 is a possible D gene (6 bases). Trimming pared 0 bases from V and 2 bases from J, leaving 10 bases between. This CDR3 region has 15 residues. Germline CDR1 and CDR2: MGHRA and YSYEKL. The CDR3: CASSQDQGTNTEAFF. As DNA, the CDR3 is TGCGCCAGCAGCCAAGATCAGGGGACAAACACTGAAGCTTTCTTT.

This clone has a single count. At one end, the junction sequence differs from germline, possibly due to a read error. The rearrangement uses TRBV19 and TRBJ1-5; tentatively, D is TRBD1 (6 bases). The CDR3 is 16 residues long. Germline-derived CDR1 and CDR2 are LNHDA and SQIVND (reference sequence). This CDR3 is CASSISRDIVNLPQHF. The CDR3 nucleotides are TGTGCCAGTAGTATATCCCGGGACATCGTCAATCTGCCCCAGCATTTT.

The chain uses TRBV6-2 or TRBV6-3 and TRBJ2-1; 9 bases map to TRBD1. This CDR3 has 11 residues. CDR1 and CDR2 (germline): MNHEY, SVGEGT. Unmatched junction bases numbered 4, after V lost 4 bases and J lost 15 bases. CDR3 nucleotide sequence: TGTGCCAGCAGTTCCGGGACAGGGCCGTTCTTC. Translation gives CASSSGTGPFF.